Shown below are 27 T cell receptor beta chains from a single sample sequenced in a study of T cells in Graves' hyperthyroidism and ophthalmopathy. RNA transcripts gave rise to amplified TCR beta CDR3 regions. HTBI primers drove first-round RT-PCR of the TCR CDR3. One entry per CDR3 protein, called by TCRdb with MiXCR from the multiplex PCR reads. The repertoire includes a few hundred thousand distinct CDR3 sequences, approximately 15% of them detected once, and less than 3.5% sits in the top ten. The specimen was blood. The source is a woman aged 40 to 50 with Graves' ophthalmopathy.

The chain uses TRBV7-9 and TRBJ2-5; D gene ambiguous. The V end was cut by 1 base, the J end by 4 bases, with 10 bases between. This CDR3 spans 14 amino acids. Germline CDR1 reads SEHNR; CDR2 reads FQNEAQ (reference sequence). CDR3 nucleotide sequence: TGTGCCAGCAGCTTAGGCGGTTTCCTAGAGACCCAGTACTTC. Protein: CASSLGGFLETQYF. The full variable domain, in which reference TRBV7-9 and TRBJ2-5 provide the parts outside the CDR3, is DTGVSQNPRHKITKRGQNVTFRCDPISEHNRLYWYRQTLGQGPEFLTYFQNEAQLEKSRLLSDRFSAERPKGSFSTLEIQRTEQGDSAMYLCASSLGGFLETQYFGPGTRLLVL.

This clonotype was recorded many times. J is TRBJ2-5 and V is TRBV30, with D perhaps matching TRBD1 (5 bases). This CDR3 comprises 13 residues. The ends were cut back, 1 base at V and 2 bases at J, with 8 bases in the middle. Germline V CDR1 and CDR2: GTSNPN, SVGIG (reference sequence). The chain's CDR3 is CAWSGQTQETQYF. CDR3 sequence (DNA): TGTGCCTGGAGTGGACAGACTCAAGAGACCCAGTACTTC.

The chain is built from TRBV6-1 and TRBJ1-1; tentatively, D is TRBD1 (5 bases). The CDR3 is 14 amino acids. V was clipped by 2 bases and J by 6 bases, with 13 bases between them. From germline, CDR1 is MNHNS and CDR2 SASEGT. CDR3 in amino acids: CASSEIGATPEAFF. The CDR3, as DNA: TGTGCCAGCAGTGAAATAGGGGCTACCCCTGAAGCTTTCTTT.

This clonotype was seen at least ten times. The gene calls are TRBV11-2 and TRBJ2-3, with 7 bases aligning to TRBD2. This CDR3 region has 17 residues. The germline CDR1 and CDR2 sequences are SGHAT and FQNNGV. V lost 5 bases and J lost 6; bases outside the gene matches: 17. CDR3 in amino acids: CASSPFEAGARSDTQYF. In DNA, the CDR3 is TGTGCCAGCAGCCCCTTTGAGGCGGGAGCTAGATCGGATACGCAGTATTTT.

This clonotype was seen ten or more times. J is TRBJ2-3 and V is TRBV2, with 11 bases matching TRBD2. The CDR3 is 17 amino acids. CDR1 and CDR2 (germline): SNHLY, FYNNEI. Trimming took 6 bases from V and 0 from J; bases not matched to a gene: 8. Here the CDR3 DNA reads TGTGCCAGCAGCCCCGGGACTAGCGGACGAAGCACAGATACGCAGTATTTT. As protein: CASSPGTSGRSTDTQYF.

This clonotype was recorded at least ten times. The J gene is TRBJ2-7, the V gene TRBV5-1; D not certain. The V gene's germline CDR1 is SGHRS and CDR2 YFSETQ. The CDR3 length is 13 residues. V was pared by 4 bases and J by 6 bases, with 14 bases between. The CDR3 here is CASSLSQDSEQYF. CDR3 DNA sequence: TGCGCCAGCAGCCTCAGTCAGGATTCCGAGCAGTACTTC.

This clonotype was seen many times. The chain employs TRBV20-1 and TRBJ2-5; 12 bases fit TRBD1. Trimming removed 4 bases from V and 4 bases from J; junction bases left unmatched: 7. This CDR3 is 15 amino acids long. Germline CDR1 DFQATT, CDR2 SNEGSKA (reference sequence). The CDR3: CSATGTGGLGETQYF. CDR3 bases: TGCAGTGCTACCGGGACAGGGGGCTTAGGAGAGACCCAGTACTTC.

This clonotype was seen at least ten times. The CDR3 reads CASSLGRLAGGQETQYF. CDR3 DNA sequence: TGTGCCAGCAGCTTGGGTAGACTAGCGGGAGGGCAAGAGACCCAGTACTTC. V usage is TRBV5-8 and J usage is TRBJ2-5; TRBD2 matches at 14 bases. This CDR3 is 17 amino acids long. Germline V gene sequence: CDR1 SGHTS, CDR2 YDEGEE. Losses at the gene ends were 0 bases for V and 2 bases for J; bases not matched to a gene: 3.

This clonotype has ten or more counts. The V call is TRBV12-3 or TRBV12-4, the J call TRBJ2-5, with 9 positions matching TRBD2. The J segment lost 4 bases and the V segment lost 4 bases, leaving 4 bases of the junction unmatched. The CDR3 consists of 14 residues. The CDR3 DNA sequence: TGTGCCAGCAGTTATCGGACTAGCGCAGAGACCCAGTACTTC. Residues: CASSYRTSAETQYF.

This clonotype was seen only a few times. Here the CDR3 reads CASSLGPTGPGELFF. CDR3 bases: TGCGCCAGCAGCTTGGGCCCCACAGGGCCCGGGGAGCTGTTTTTT. The chain uses TRBV5-1 and TRBJ2-2; D is possibly TRBD1 (6 bases). Germline V CDR1 and CDR2: SGHRS, YFSETQ. The CDR3 is 15 residues long. Trimming removed 0 bases from V and 6 bases from J, with 12 bases in between.

This chain uses TRBV27 with TRBJ2-2; the D gene is possibly TRBD2 (6 bases). CDR3 length equals 15 residues. Germline CDR1 MNHEY, CDR2 SMNVEV (reference sequence). The V gene lost 2 bases and the J gene lost 4 bases, with 11 bases spanning the gap. The CDR3 region has the DNA TGTGCCAGCAGTTTAGGGGACTTTGCCACCGGGGAGCTGTTTTTT. Amino acid sequence: CASSLGDFATGELFF.

This clonotype showed up just a few times. J is TRBJ2-3 and V is TRBV3-1; D remains ambiguous. Germline loops: CDR1 LGHDT, CDR2 YNNKEL (reference sequence). This CDR3 region has 14 residues. Trimming took off 7 bases at V and 2 bases at J, with 13 bases between the two ends. The DNA of the CDR3 is TGTGCCAGCACCATCACTCAGTCCACAGATACGCAGTATTTT. This gives the protein CASTITQSTDTQYF.

In its sample, this clonotype was seen a few times. V is TRBV12-3 or TRBV12-4 and J is TRBJ2-7, with D perhaps matching TRBD1 (5 bases). The CDR3 spans 14 residues. The V end was cut by 8 bases, the J end by 0 bases, with 14 bases between. The CDR3: CASGKGSNSYEQYF. For the CDR3, the DNA is TGTGCCAGCGGGAAGGGGTCAAACTCCTACGAGCAGTACTTC.

The chain joins TRBV7-9 to TRBJ2-1, with 14 nucleotides matching TRBD2. Germline assignment: CDR1 SEHNR and CDR2 FQNEAQ (reference sequence). The V and J ends lost 3 bases and 6 bases, in that order; junction bases with no gene match: 4. The CDR3 consists of 16 residues. This chain's CDR3 is CASSFRTSGGFNEQFF. The CDR3 DNA sequence: TGTGCCAGCAGCTTCCGGACTAGCGGGGGGTTCAATGAGCAGTTCTTC. Complete variable domain (other parts from reference TRBV7-9 and TRBJ2-1): DTGVSQNPRHKITKRGQNVTFRCDPISEHNRLYWYRQTLGQGPEFLTYFQNEAQLEKSRLLSDRFSAERPKGSFSTLEIQRTEQGDSAMYLCASSFRTSGGFNEQFFGPGTRLTVL.

This clonotype was detected ten times or more. The chain employs TRBV7-3 and TRBJ2-1; TRBD1 aligns across 7 bases. Germline-derived CDR1 and CDR2 are SGHTA and FQGTGA. This CDR3 has 16 residues. The trim removed 0 bases at V and 1 base at J, leaving 3 bases unmatched. The CDR3 nucleotides are TGTGCCAGCAGCTTAACGGGGACAGCTTCCTACAATGAGCAGTTCTTC. It yields the protein CASSLTGTASYNEQFF. The variable domain in full, completed from reference TRBV7-3 and TRBJ2-1, reads GAGVSQTPSNKVTEKGKYVELRCDPISGHTALYWYRQSLGQGPEFLIYFQGTGAADDSGLPNDRFFAVRPEGSVSTLKIQRTERGDSAVYLCASSLTGTASYNEQFFGPGTRLTVL.

The J gene is TRBJ1-1, the V gene TRBV28; TRBD1 matches at 7 bases. There are 13 residues in the CDR3. V shed 1 base and J 11 bases; nucleotides not matched to a gene: 7. Germline V lookup: CDR1 MDHEN, CDR2 SYDVKM. CDR3 sequence reads: CASSLSPTGVAFF. The CDR3 nucleotides read TGTGCCAGCAGTTTATCCCCCACAGGGGTGGCTTTCTTT.

This clonotype was detected ten times or more. The chain joins TRBV7-8 to TRBJ2-2; the match to TRBD2 covers 14 bases. The CDR3 length is 18 residues. J lost 0 bases, V lost 5 bases, and 5 bases had no gene match. Germline CDR1 reads SGHVS; CDR2 reads FQNEAQ. The CDR3 coding sequence is TGTGCCAGCAGCCGGACTAGCGGGGGGTTCTCGAACACCGGGGAGCTGTTTTTT. It is translated as CASSRTSGGFSNTGELFF.

The table lists this clonotype with a few counts. The rearrangement links TRBV28 to TRBJ2-6; D may be TRBD1 (5 bases). Trimming left V 6 bases short and J 3 bases short, with 21 bases between. This CDR3 contains 18 residues. From germline, CDR1 is MDHEN and CDR2 SYDVKM. CDR3 nucleotides: TGTGCCAGCAGGGCCCGACAGACCTCGCCCATTGGGGCCAACGTCCTGACTTTC. Translating it yields CASRARQTSPIGANVLTF.

V gene TRBV20-1 combines with J gene TRBJ2-5, with 12 nucleotides matching TRBD1. J gave up 2 bases and V 4 bases, and 14 bases lay outside the gene matches. The CDR3 totals 18 residues. The germline V gene encodes CDR1 DFQATT and CDR2 SNEGSKA (reference sequence). The CDR3 spells CSAILRDRGLRGQETQYF. In DNA, the CDR3 is TGCAGTGCTATACTGCGGGACAGGGGGCTTCGAGGTCAAGAGACCCAGTACTTC.

Many counts were recorded for this clonotype. CDR3 amino acids: CSAGGRLAGTDTQYF. The CDR3 nucleotides are TGCAGTGCAGGGGGGCGGCTAGCGGGCACAGATACGCAGTATTTT. V usage is TRBV20-1 and J usage is TRBJ2-3; D perhaps matches TRBD2 (7 bases). V lost 6 bases and J 1 base, leaving 17 bases between the germline ends. Germline CDR1 is DFQATT and CDR2 is SNEGSKA (reference sequence). This CDR3 has 15 residues.

The chain combines TRBV28 with TRBJ2-7, with D possibly being TRBD1 or TRBD2 (5 bases each). The CDR3 has 14 amino acids. Between the trimmed V and J ends, which lost 8 bases and 5 bases, there was a span of 19 bases. Germline lookup yields CDR1 MDHEN and CDR2 SYDVKM. DNA of the CDR3: TGTGCCAGCCAGCCGGGGACGGCGCGGGACGAGCAGTACTTC. This codes for CASQPGTARDEQYF.

The chain uses TRBV12-3 or TRBV12-4 and TRBJ1-3; 9 positions agree with TRBD1. The CDR3 spans 15 residues. V gave up 6 bases and J gave up 7 bases; unmatched junction bases: 10. The CDR3 protein is CASRSDRGRWNTIYF. CDR3 in DNA: TGTGCCAGCAGATCGGACAGGGGTCGATGGAACACCATATATTTT.

The table lists this clonotype with many counts. The rearrangement joins TRBV7-8 to TRBJ2-7, with D uncertain. Germline lookup yields CDR1 SGHVS and CDR2 FQNEAQ. CDR3 length: 14 residues. The ends were cut back, 2 bases at V and 0 bases at J, with 8 bases in the middle. CDR3 sequence (DNA): TGTGCCAGCAGCTTAAGTGTCGGCTCCTACGAGCAGTACTTC. The encoded protein is CASSLSVGSYEQYF.

This clonotype was observed many times. This chain connects TRBV5-1 to TRBJ2-3; 8 nucleotides line up with TRBD1. Germline V gene sequence: CDR1 SGHRS, CDR2 YFSETQ. The CDR3 is 15 amino acids. J was trimmed by 4 bases and V by 4 bases; bases with no gene match: 8. CDR3 sequence (DNA): TGCGCCAGCAGCCCGGACAGGGTATCTTCAGATACGCAGTATTTT. Amino acid sequence: CASSPDRVSSDTQYF.

This clonotype was seen many times. V is TRBV11-2 and J is TRBJ2-5, with a weak D call TRBD2 (7 bases). Germline assignment: CDR1 SGHAT and CDR2 FQNNGV. Trimming cost V 1 base and J 5 bases, with 20 bases left between them. The CDR3 is 17 amino acids. The CDR3 nucleotides are TGTGCCAGCAGCTTAGGCGTAGGGGGGGGCTCCTCGGAGACCCAGTACTTC. Translation: CASSLGVGGGSSETQYF.

The chain recombines TRBV7-2 with TRBJ2-2, with TRBD1 matching 9 bases. Germline V CDR1 and CDR2: SGHTA, FQGNSA. The V segment lost 6 bases and the J segment 7 bases; nucleotides outside the gene matches: 6. This CDR3 contains 14 residues. The CDR3 sequence: CASRPGTGNGELFF. In nucleotides, the CDR3 is TGTGCCAGCAGACCTGGGACAGGGAACGGGGAGCTGTTTTTT.

V and J are TRBV5-1 and TRBJ2-7, with TRBD2 matching over 10 bases. CDR3 length: 15 amino acids. The V segment lost 0 bases and the J segment 3 bases; nucleotides outside the gene matches: 3. The V gene's germline CDR1 is SGHRS and CDR2 YFSETQ. The CDR3 nucleotides are TGCGCCAGCAGCTTGGAAGCGGGAGGGGTCTACGAGCAGTACTTC. Protein sequence: CASSLEAGGVYEQYF. The whole variable domain, remainder taken from reference TRBV5-1 and TRBJ2-7, is KAGVTQTPRYLIKTRGQQVTLSCSPISGHRSVSWYQQTPGQGLQFLFEYFSETQRNKGNFPGRFSGRQFSNSRSEMNVSTLELGDSALYLCASSLEAGGVYEQYFGPGTRLTVT.